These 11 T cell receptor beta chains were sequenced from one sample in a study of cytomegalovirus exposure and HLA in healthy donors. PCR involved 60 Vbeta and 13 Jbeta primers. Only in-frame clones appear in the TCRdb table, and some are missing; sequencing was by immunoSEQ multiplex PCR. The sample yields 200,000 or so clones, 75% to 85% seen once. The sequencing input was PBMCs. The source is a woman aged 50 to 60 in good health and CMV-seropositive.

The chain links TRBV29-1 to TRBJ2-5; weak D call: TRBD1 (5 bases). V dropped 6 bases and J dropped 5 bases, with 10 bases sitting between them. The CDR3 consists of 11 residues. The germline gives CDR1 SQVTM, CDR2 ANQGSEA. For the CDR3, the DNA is TGCAGCGTACAGGACCGGGAGACCCAGTACTTC. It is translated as CSVQDRETQYF.

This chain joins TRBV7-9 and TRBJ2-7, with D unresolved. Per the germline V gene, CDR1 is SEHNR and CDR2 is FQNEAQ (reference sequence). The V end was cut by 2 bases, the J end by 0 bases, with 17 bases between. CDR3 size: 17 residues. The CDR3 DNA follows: TGTGCCAGCAGCTTACAGGTAAGGTTGGCGAACTCCTACGAGCAGTACTTC. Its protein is CASSLQVRLANSYEQYF.

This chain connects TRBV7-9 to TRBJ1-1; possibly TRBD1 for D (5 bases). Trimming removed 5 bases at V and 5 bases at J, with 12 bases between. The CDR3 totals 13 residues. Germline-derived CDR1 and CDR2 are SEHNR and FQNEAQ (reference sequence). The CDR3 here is CASSQTRGTEAFF. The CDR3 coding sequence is TGTGCCAGCAGCCAAACGCGGGGGACTGAAGCTTTCTTT.

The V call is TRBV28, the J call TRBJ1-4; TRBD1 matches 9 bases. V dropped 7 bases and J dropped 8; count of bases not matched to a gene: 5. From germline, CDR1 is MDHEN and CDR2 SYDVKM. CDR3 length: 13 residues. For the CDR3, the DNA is TGTGCCAGCATGACAGGGGGGAAAGAAAAACTGTTTTTT. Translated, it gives CASMTGGKEKLFF.

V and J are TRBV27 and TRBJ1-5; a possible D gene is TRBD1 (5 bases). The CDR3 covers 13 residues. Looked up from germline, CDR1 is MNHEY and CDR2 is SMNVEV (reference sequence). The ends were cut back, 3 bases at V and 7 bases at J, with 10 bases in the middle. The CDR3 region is CASSLGGGQPQHF. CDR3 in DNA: TGTGCCAGCAGTTTGGGGGGTGGACAGCCCCAGCATTTT.

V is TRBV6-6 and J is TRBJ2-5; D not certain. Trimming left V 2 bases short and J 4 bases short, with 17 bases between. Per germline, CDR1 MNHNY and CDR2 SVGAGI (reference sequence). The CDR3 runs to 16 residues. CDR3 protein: CASSYDGPRGLETQYF. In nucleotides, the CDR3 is TGTGCCAGCAGTTACGATGGCCCCAGAGGTCTAGAGACCCAGTACTTC.

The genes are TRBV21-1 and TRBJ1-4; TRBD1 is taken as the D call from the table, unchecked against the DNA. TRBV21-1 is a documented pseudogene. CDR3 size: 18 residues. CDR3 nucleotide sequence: TGTGCCAGCAGCAGCCAATTACTACCGGGACAGGGTTTTGAAAAACTGTTTTTT. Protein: CASSSQLLPGQGFEKLFF.

The CDR3, as DNA: TGTGCCAGCAGCCAAGTGGGACAGACATTATCGTCAGCCTACGAGCAGTACTTC. Protein product: CASSQVGQTLSSAYEQYF. This rearrangement joins TRBV14 to TRBJ2-7; 7 nucleotides agree with TRBD1. Germline V gene data show CDR1 as SGHDN and CDR2 as FVKESK. After removal of 1 base from V and 2 bases from J, the junction contained 14 bases not matched to a gene. The CDR3 length is 18 residues. Drawing the rest from reference TRBV14 and TRBJ2-7, the complete variable domain is EAGVTQFPSHSVIEKGQTVTLRCDPISGHDNLYWYRRVMGKEIKFLLHFVKESKQDESGMPNNRFLAERTGGTYSTLKVQPAELEDSGVYFCASSQVGQTLSSAYEQYFGPGTRLTVT.

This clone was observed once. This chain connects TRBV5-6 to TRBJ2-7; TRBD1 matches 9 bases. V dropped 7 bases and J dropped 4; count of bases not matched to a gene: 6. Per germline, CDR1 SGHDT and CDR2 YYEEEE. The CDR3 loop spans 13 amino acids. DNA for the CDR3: TGTGCCAGCGCTAGGGACAGGGCGTACGAGCAGTACTTC. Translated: CASARDRAYEQYF.

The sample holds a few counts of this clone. The CDR3 sequence is CAISATRGIQYF. CDR3 bases: TGTGCCATCAGTGCCACACGGGGGATTCAGTACTTC. The chain is built from TRBV10-3 and TRBJ2-4, with TRBD2 as a possible D gene (6 bases). V was cut by 4 bases and J by 10 bases, with 11 bases left in between. This CDR3 has 12 residues. CDR1 and CDR2 (germline): ENHRY, SYGVKD.

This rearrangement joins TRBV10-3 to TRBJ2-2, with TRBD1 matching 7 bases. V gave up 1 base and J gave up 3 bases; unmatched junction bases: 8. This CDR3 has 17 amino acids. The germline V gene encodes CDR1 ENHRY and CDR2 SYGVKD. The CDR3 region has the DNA TGTGCCATCAGTGAGTTTACAGGGGTTCGGGACACCGGGGAGCTGTTTTTT. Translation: CAISEFTGVRDTGELFF.